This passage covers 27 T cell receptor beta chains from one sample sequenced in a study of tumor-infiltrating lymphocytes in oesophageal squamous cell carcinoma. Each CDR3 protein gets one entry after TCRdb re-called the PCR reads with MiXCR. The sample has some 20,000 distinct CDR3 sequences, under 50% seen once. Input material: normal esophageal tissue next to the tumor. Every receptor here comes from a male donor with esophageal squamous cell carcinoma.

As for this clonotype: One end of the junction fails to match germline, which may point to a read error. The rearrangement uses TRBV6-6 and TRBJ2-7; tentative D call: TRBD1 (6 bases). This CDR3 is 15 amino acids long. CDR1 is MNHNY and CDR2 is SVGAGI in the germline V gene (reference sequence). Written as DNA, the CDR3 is TGTGCCAGCAGTTCTCCGACAGGAATGGATTCACCCCTCCACTTC. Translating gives CASSSPTGMDSPLHF.

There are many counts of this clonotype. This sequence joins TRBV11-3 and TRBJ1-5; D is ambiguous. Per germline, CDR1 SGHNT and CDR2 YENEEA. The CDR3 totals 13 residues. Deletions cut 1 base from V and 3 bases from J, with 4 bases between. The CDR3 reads CASSLGVNQPQHF. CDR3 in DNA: TGTGCCAGCAGCTTAGGTGTCAATCAGCCCCAGCATTTT.

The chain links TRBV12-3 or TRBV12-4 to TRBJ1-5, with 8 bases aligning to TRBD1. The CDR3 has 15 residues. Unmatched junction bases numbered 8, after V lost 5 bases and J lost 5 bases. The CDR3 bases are TGTGCCAGCAGTCTCCTACAGGGGGTAGATCAGCCCCAGCATTTT. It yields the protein CASSLLQGVDQPQHF.

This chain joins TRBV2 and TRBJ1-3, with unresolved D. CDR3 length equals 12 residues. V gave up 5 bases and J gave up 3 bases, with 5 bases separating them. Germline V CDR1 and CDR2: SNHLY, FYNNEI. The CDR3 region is CASSQDGNTIYF. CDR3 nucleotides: TGTGCCAGCAGTCAGGATGGAAACACCATATATTTT.

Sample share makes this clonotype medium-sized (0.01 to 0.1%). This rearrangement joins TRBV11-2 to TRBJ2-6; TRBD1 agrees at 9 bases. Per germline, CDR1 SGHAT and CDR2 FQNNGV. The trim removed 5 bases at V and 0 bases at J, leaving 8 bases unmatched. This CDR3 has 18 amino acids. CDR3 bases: TGTGCCAGCAGCCCTCACAGGGGGCGAGACTCTGGGGCCAACGTCCTGACTTTC. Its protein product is CASSPHRGRDSGANVLTF.

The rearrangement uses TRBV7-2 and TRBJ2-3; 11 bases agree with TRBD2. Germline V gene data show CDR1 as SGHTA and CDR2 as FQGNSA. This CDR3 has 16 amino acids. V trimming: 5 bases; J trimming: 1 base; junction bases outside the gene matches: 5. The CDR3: CASSLNSGRGTDTQYF. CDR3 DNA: TGTGCCAGCAGCCTAAATAGCGGGAGGGGCACAGATACGCAGTATTTT. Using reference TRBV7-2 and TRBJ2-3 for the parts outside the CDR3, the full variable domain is GAGVSQSPSNKVTEKGKDVELRCDPISGHTALYWYRQSLGQGLEFLIYFQGNSAPDKSGLPSDRFSAERTGGSVSTLTIQRTQQEDSAVYLCASSLNSGRGTDTQYFGPGTRLTVL.

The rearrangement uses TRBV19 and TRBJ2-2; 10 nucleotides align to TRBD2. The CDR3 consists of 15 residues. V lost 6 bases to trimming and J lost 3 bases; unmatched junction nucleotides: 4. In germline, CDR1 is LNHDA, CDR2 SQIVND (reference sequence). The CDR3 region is CASRSTSGYTGELFF. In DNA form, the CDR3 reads TGTGCCAGTAGATCGACTAGCGGGTACACCGGGGAGCTGTTTTTT.

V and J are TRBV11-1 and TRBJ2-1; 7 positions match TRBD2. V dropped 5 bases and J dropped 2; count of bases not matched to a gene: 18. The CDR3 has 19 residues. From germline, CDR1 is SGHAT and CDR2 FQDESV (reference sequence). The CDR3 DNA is TGTGCCAGCAGCGCCCCGTCCCGGGACTACTCGTCCGCCTACAATGAGCAGTTCTTC. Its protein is CASSAPSRDYSSAYNEQFF.

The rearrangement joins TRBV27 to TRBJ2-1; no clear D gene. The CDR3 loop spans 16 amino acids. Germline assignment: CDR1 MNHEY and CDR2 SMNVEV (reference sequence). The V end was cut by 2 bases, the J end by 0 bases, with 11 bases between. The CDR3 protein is CASSLRASRSYNEQFF. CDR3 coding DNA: TGTGCCAGCAGTTTACGGGCCTCGCGCTCCTACAATGAGCAGTTCTTC.

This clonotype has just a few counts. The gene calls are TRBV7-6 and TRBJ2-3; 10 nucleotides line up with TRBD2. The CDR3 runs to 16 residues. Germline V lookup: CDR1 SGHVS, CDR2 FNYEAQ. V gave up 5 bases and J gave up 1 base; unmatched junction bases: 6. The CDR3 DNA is TGTGCCAGCAGCACCGCTAGCGGGGGAGGCACAGATACGCAGTATTTT. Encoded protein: CASSTASGGGTDTQYF.

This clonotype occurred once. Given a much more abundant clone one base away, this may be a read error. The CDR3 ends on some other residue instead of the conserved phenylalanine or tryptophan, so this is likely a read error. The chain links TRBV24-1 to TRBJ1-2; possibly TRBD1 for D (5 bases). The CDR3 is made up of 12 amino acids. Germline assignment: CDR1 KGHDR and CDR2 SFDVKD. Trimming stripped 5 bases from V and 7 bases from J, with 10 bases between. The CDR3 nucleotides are TGTGCCACCAGTGGGGACGGACCTGGCTACACCTAC. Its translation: CATSGDGPGYTY.

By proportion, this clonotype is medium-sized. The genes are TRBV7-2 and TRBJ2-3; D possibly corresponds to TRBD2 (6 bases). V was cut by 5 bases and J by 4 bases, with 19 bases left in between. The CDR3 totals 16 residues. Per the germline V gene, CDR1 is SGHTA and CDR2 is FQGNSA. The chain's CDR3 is CASSPIRSGVSDTQYF. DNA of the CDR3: TGTGCCAGCAGCCCGATACGCTCGGGAGTTTCAGATACGCAGTATTTT.

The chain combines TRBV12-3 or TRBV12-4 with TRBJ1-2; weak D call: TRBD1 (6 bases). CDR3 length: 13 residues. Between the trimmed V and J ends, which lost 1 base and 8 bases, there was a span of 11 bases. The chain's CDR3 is CASSLGDTVGYTF. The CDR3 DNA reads TGTGCCAGCAGTTTAGGGGACACCGTGGGCTACACCTTC.

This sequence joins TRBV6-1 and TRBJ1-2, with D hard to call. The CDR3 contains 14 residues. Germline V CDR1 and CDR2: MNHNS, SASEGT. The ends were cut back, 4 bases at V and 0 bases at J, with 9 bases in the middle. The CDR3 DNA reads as TGTGCCAGCAGTGGGTACATAGCTAACTATGGCTACACCTTC. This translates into CASSGYIANYGYTF.

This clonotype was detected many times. In nucleotides, the CDR3 is TGTGCCAGCAGTGAAGCACGATGGGTAGCGGGAGCGTCCTACGAGCAGTACTTC. This sequence encodes CASSEARWVAGASYEQYF. V is TRBV6-1 and J is TRBJ2-7; 9 bases match TRBD2. The length of the CDR3 is 18 residues. Germline CDR1 MNHNS, CDR2 SASEGT. Germline trimming cut 0 bases from V and 1 base from J; bases unmatched to any gene: 10.

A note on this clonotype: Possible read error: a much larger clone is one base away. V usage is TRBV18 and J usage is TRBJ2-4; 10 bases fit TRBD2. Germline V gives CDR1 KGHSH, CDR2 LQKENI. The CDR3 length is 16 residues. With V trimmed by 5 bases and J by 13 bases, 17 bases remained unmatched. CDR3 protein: CASSWTSGVSYNEQYF. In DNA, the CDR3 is TGTGCCAGCTCATGGACTAGCGGCGTCTCCTACAATGAGCAGTACTTC.

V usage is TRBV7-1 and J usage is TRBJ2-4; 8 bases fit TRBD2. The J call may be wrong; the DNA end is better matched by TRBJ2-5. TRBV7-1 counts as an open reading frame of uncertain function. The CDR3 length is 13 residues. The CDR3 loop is CASSPGGKETQYF. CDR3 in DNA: TGTGCCAGCAGCCCGGGGGGGAAAGAGACCCAGTACTTC.

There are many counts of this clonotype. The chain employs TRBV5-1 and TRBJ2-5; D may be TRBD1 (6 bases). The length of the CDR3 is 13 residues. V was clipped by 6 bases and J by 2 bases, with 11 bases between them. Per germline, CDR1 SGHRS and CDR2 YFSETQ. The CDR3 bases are TGCGCCAGCACCCGGGACACTCAAGAGACCCAGTACTTC. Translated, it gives CASTRDTQETQYF.

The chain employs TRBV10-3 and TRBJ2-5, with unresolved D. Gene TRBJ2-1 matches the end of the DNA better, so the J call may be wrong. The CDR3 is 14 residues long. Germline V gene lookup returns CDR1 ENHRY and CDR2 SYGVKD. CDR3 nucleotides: TGTGCCATCAGTGAGCGGTTACTTGCCTACGAGCAGTTCTTC. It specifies CAISERLLAYEQFF.

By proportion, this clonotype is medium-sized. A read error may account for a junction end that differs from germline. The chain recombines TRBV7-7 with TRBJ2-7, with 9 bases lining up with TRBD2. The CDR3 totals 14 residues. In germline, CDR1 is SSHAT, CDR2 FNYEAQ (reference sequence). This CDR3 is CASSPGTSRREQYF. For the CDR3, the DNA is TGTGCTAGCAGCCCCGGGACTAGCCGTCGGGAGCAGTACTTC.

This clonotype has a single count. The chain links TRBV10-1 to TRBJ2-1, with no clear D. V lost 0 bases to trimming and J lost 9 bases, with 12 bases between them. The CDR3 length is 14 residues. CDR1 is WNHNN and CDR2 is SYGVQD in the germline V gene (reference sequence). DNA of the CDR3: TGCGCCAGCAGTGAGTCGGCCGGTGCGGTTGAGCAGTTCTTC. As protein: CASSESAGAVEQFF.

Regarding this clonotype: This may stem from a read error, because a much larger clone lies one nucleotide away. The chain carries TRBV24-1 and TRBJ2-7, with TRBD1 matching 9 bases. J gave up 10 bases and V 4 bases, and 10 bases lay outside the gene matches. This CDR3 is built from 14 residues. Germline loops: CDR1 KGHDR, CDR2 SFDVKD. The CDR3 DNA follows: TGTGCCACCAGTGAAGACACAGGGGGCTTTAGTCAGTACTTC. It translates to CATSEDTGGFSQYF.

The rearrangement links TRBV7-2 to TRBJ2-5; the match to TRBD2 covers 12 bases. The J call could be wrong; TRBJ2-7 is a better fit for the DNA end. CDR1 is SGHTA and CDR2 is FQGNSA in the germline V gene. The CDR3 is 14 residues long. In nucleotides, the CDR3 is TGTGCCAGCAGCCCAGGACTAGCGGGAAACGAGCAGTACTTC. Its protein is CASSPGLAGNEQYF.

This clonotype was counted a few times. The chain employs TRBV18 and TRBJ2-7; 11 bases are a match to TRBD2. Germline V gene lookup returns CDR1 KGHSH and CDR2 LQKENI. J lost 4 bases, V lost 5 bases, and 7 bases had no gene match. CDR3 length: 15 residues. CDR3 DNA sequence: TGTGCCAGCTCAGCCACTAGCGGGAGTAGGTACGAGCAGTACTTC. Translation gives CASSATSGSRYEQYF.

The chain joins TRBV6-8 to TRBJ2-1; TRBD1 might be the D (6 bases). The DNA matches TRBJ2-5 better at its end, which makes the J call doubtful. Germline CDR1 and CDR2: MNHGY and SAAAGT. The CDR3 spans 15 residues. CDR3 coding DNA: TGTGCCAGCAGTCGCACAGGGAACGGCCAAGAGACCCAGTACTTC. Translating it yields CASSRTGNGQETQYF.

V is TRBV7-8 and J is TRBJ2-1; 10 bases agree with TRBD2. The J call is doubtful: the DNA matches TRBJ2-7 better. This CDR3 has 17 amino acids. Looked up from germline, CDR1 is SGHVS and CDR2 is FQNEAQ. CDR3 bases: TGTGCCAGCAGCTTAGGTTCTAGCGGGAGCTCCTACAATGAGCAGTACTTC. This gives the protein CASSLGSSGSSYNEQYF.

This CDR3 is CASSKSSYNEQFF. In nucleotides, the CDR3 is TGTGCCAGCAGCAAAAGCTCCTACAATGAGCAGTTCTTC. The chain carries TRBV11-1 and TRBJ2-6, with D uncertain. The J call is uncertain, as TRBJ2-1 better fits the DNA end. Germline values: CDR1 SGHAT, CDR2 FQDESV (reference sequence). This CDR3 is built from 13 residues.